Below, 24 T cell receptor beta chains from the same sample are listed, as sequenced in a study of vaccination and CD4 T cells after COVID-19. Sequencing of the DNA from cultured CD4+ T cells was carried out with the Oncomine TCR Beta short-read assay. One entry per CDR3 protein, called by TCRdb with MiXCR from the PCR reads. The data hold approximately 16,000 distinct CDR3 sequences, with 50% to 60% observed a single time. Their target antigens are unknown. Regarding treatment: approximately 9-day PBMC culture with coronavirus spike peptide pools or control peptides (ViraFEST assay). This specimen was CD4+ T cells from blood, cultured in vitro, taken before SARS-CoV-2 vaccination. These receptors were obtained from a human donor who had recovered from COVID-19.

A single count supports this clonotype. This chain joins TRBV7-2 and TRBJ2-7; 7 bases map to TRBD2. In germline, CDR1 is SGHTA, CDR2 FQGNSA. The CDR3 consists of 13 residues. V shed 3 bases and J 4 bases; nucleotides not matched to a gene: 3. CDR3 nucleotides: TGTGCCAGCAGCTTGCTAGCGGAGTACGAGCAGTACTTC. As protein: CASSLLAEYEQYF.

The V and J genes are TRBV7-9 and TRBJ1-1; a weak D match, TRBD1 (6 bases). V was cut by 3 bases and J by 2 bases, with 10 bases left in between. The V gene's germline CDR1 is SEHNR and CDR2 FQNEAQ (reference sequence). The CDR3 totals 14 residues. CDR3 bases: TGTGCCAGCAGCTTGAAACAGGGAAACACTGAAGCTTTCTTT. This sequence encodes CASSLKQGNTEAFF. Variable domain in full (rest from reference TRBV7-9 and TRBJ1-1): DTGVSQNPRHKITKRGQNVTFRCDPISEHNRLYWYRQTLGQGPEFLTYFQNEAQLEKSRLLSDRFSAERPKGSFSTLEIQRTEQGDSAMYLCASSLKQGNTEAFFGQGTRLTVV.

V and J are TRBV7-9 and TRBJ2-7; a weak D match, TRBD1 (5 bases). The germline CDR1 and CDR2 sequences are SEHNR and FQNEAQ (reference sequence). The CDR3 is 19 residues long. Trimming shortened V by 5 bases and J by 0 bases, and 26 bases separated the two germline ends. The CDR3 DNA follows: TGTGCCAGCAGCGGGAAGGGGCAGCCTTCAAGACCGAGCTCCTACGAGCAGTACTTC. Translation: CASSGKGQPSRPSSYEQYF.

This chain's CDR3 is CASSPQIQGGEQYF. The CDR3 nucleotides read TGTGCCAGCAGCCCCCAGATACAGGGAGGGGAGCAGTACTTC. The chain uses TRBV27 and TRBJ2-7; possible D gene TRBD2, 7 bases. In germline, CDR1 is MNHEY, CDR2 SMNVEV (reference sequence). The CDR3 is made up of 14 amino acids. V was cut by 6 bases and J by 7 bases, with 19 bases left in between.

The genes are TRBV10-3 and TRBJ2-3; possible D gene TRBD1, 6 bases. There are 16 residues in the CDR3. V lost 3 bases and J lost 6, with 19 bases in between. The V gene's germline CDR1 is ENHRY and CDR2 SYGVKD. The CDR3 DNA reads as TGTGCCATCAGTGAATCCGGGACACCCCGTGGGGATACGCAGTATTTT. This encodes CAISESGTPRGDTQYF.

The chain joins TRBV25-1 to TRBJ1-2; D might be TRBD1 (6 bases). The germline V and J ends were trimmed by 5 bases and 8 bases, with 18 bases remaining between them. The CDR3 has 14 amino acids. CDR1 is MGHDK, CDR2 SYGVNS, per germline. CDR3 residues: CASSPIGPGDGYTF. The CDR3 coding sequence is TGTGCCAGCAGTCCTATAGGGCCAGGGGACGGCTACACCTTC.

V usage is TRBV15 and J usage is TRBJ1-4; a possible D gene is TRBD1 (5 bases). Germline CDR1 and CDR2: LNHNV and YYDKDF (reference sequence). V lost 0 bases to trimming and J lost 8 bases, with 13 bases between them. The CDR3 loop spans 15 amino acids. The CDR3 here is CATSRDGWGYEKLFF. CDR3 nucleotide sequence: TGTGCCACCAGCAGAGATGGGTGGGGCTACGAAAAACTGTTTTTT. The full variable domain, completed using reference TRBV15 and TRBJ1-4, is DAMVIQNPRYQVTQFGKPVTLSCSQTLNHNVMYWYQQKSSQAPKLLFHYYDKDFNNEADTPDNFQSRRPNTSFCFLDIRSPGLGDTAMYLCATSRDGWGYEKLFFGSGTQLSVL.

The rearrangement joins TRBV19 to TRBJ1-1, with no clear D. Per germline, CDR1 LNHDA and CDR2 SQIVND (reference sequence). Trimming stripped 9 bases from V and 6 bases from J, with 20 bases between. This CDR3 spans 14 amino acids. The CDR3 sequence: CASARLGSIPEAFF. Here the CDR3 DNA reads TGTGCCAGCGCCCGTTTAGGCAGTATACCTGAAGCTTTCTTT.

The V call is TRBV2, the J call TRBJ2-7; weak D call: TRBD2 (6 bases). The CDR3 is 17 residues long. In germline, CDR1 is SNHLY, CDR2 FYNNEI. Deletions cut 6 bases from V and 5 bases from J, with 26 bases between. In nucleotides, the CDR3 is TGTGCCAGCAGCGGGGGACCGCTCCAACCCAAAGCCCACGAGCAGTACTTC. Protein: CASSGGPLQPKAHEQYF.

The J gene is TRBJ1-1, the V gene TRBV28; D possibly corresponds to TRBD1 (5 bases). The CDR3 covers 14 residues. The germline CDR1 and CDR2 sequences are MDHEN and SYDVKM. V was clipped by 2 bases and J by 7 bases, with 14 bases between them. The CDR3, as DNA: TGTGCCAGCAGTTTACAGGGCGTGTATAATGAAGCTTTCTTT. Translated, it gives CASSLQGVYNEAFF.

The V and J genes are TRBV24-1 and TRBJ2-1; D is undetermined. CDR1 KGHDR and CDR2 SFDVKD come from the germline V gene. This CDR3 is built from 15 residues. Trimming shortened V by 3 bases and J by 4 bases, and 12 bases separated the two germline ends. The CDR3 loop reads CATSDPSGSYNEQFF. The CDR3 region has the DNA TGTGCCACCAGTGATCCCTCTGGCTCGTACAATGAGCAGTTCTTC.

The chain employs TRBV6-1 and TRBJ2-4, with D unclear. The ends were cut back, 8 bases at V and 8 bases at J, with 13 bases in the middle. The CDR3 has 12 amino acids. From germline, CDR1 is MNHNS and CDR2 SASEGT. CDR3 residues: CASLGLGDIQYF. CDR3 DNA: TGTGCCAGCTTGGGCCTCGGAGACATTCAGTACTTC.

This clonotype was found once. This chain uses TRBV30 with TRBJ2-5; D gene ambiguous. Germline values: CDR1 GTSNPN, CDR2 SVGIG (reference sequence). There are 12 residues in the CDR3. V lost 0 bases and J 4 bases, leaving 6 bases between the germline ends. DNA for the CDR3: TGTGCCTGGAGTGTCATGGGAGAGACCCAGTACTTC. It codes for CAWSVMGETQYF.

This clonotype showed up just once. The V and J genes are TRBV11-2 and TRBJ2-7; possible D gene TRBD1, 5 bases. Germline assignment: CDR1 SGHAT and CDR2 FQNNGV. V shed 1 base and J shed 5 bases, with 12 bases lying between them. The CDR3 runs to 14 residues. Here the CDR3 reads CASSLVPGNHEQYF. For the CDR3, the DNA is TGTGCCAGCAGCTTAGTACCAGGGAACCACGAGCAGTACTTC.

With respect to this clonotype: One end of the junction varies from germline; a read error may be responsible. The chain has TRBV15 and TRBJ2-7; D gene uncertain. Germline-derived CDR1 and CDR2 are LNHNV and YYDKDF (reference sequence). The CDR3 runs to 14 residues. The CDR3 here is CATSRERVSHEQYF. CDR3 DNA: TGTGCCACCAGCAGAGAAAGGGTCTCCCACGAGCAGTACTTC.

The chain is built from TRBV7-8 and TRBJ1-2; no clear D. This CDR3 region has 16 residues. Trimming cost V 3 bases and J 4 bases, with 18 bases left between them. Germline V gene lookup returns CDR1 SGHVS and CDR2 FQNEAQ. Here the CDR3 reads CASSLVDEGSVYGYTF. The CDR3 DNA sequence: TGTGCCAGCAGCTTGGTTGACGAAGGCAGCGTCTATGGCTACACCTTC. The variable domain in full, completed from reference TRBV7-8 and TRBJ1-2, reads GAGVSQSPRYKVAKRGQDVALRCDPISGHVSLFWYQQALGQGPEFLTYFQNEAQLDKSGLPSDRFFAERPEGSVSTLKIQRTQQEDSAVYLCASSLVDEGSVYGYTFGSGTRLTVV.

The rearrangement uses TRBV19 and TRBJ1-5; weak D call: TRBD1 (5 bases). The CDR3 runs 14 residues. Looked up from germline, CDR1 is LNHDA and CDR2 is SQIVND (reference sequence). V dropped 5 bases and J dropped 0 bases, with 8 bases sitting between them. This chain's CDR3 is CASSQGHSNQPQHF. DNA of the CDR3: TGTGCCAGTAGTCAAGGACATAGCAATCAGCCCCAGCATTTT.

This chain links TRBV6-5 with TRBJ1-1; D is undetermined. The CDR3 contains 16 residues. Trimming took 2 bases from V and 7 from J, leaving 20 bases between them. The germline V gene has CDR1 MNHEY and CDR2 SVGAGI. CDR3 DNA: TGTGCCAGCAGTTACCCGAAGGGTGGAGGGAACTTTGAAGCTTTCTTT. Translating gives CASSYPKGGGNFEAFF.

As DNA, the CDR3 is TGTGCCAGCAGTTTAACCCCCGGGACAGGGGGCACTGAAGCTTTCTTT. Translating gives CASSLTPGTGGTEAFF. The chain couples TRBV6-5 to TRBJ1-1; 11 nucleotides agree with TRBD1. Germline CDR1 and CDR2: MNHEY and SVGAGI. The CDR3 sequence is 16 residues long. V lost 4 bases, J lost 4 bases, and 8 bases stayed unmatched.

The chain is built from TRBV20-1 and TRBJ2-1; D may be TRBD1 (6 bases). CDR1 is DFQATT and CDR2 is SNEGSKA in the germline V gene (reference sequence). The CDR3 consists of 14 residues. Between the trimmed V and J ends, which lost 3 bases and 0 bases, there was a span of 9 bases. The CDR3 region is CSARGALSYNEQFF. CDR3 DNA: TGCAGTGCTAGGGGGGCCCTCTCCTACAATGAGCAGTTCTTC.

The J gene is TRBJ2-1, the V gene TRBV25-1; TRBD2 might be the D (5 bases). V gave up 1 base and J gave up 10 bases, with 23 bases separating them. The CDR3 is 17 residues long. The V gene's germline CDR1 is MGHDK and CDR2 SYGVNS. Written as DNA, the CDR3 is TGTGCCAGCAGTGAATCTAAGGGTGGACTGGGCGGAGGAGAGCAGTTCTTC. Protein sequence: CASSESKGGLGGGEQFF.

This chain connects TRBV30 to TRBJ2-3, with 9 bases fitting TRBD2. Germline-derived CDR1 and CDR2 are GTSNPN and SVGIG (reference sequence). The CDR3 totals 16 residues. The V and J ends lost 2 bases and 3 bases, in that order; junction bases with no gene match: 9. CDR3 bases: TGTGCCTGGAGTCCGCTTCTAGCGGGGTTTACAGATACGCAGTATTTT. Translated, it gives CAWSPLLAGFTDTQYF.

The chain is built from TRBV10-3 and TRBJ1-2, with D perhaps TRBD1 (6 bases). There are 13 residues in the CDR3. The germline CDR1 and CDR2 sequences are ENHRY and SYGVKD. V lost 5 bases, J lost 4 bases, and 11 bases lay in between. CDR3 bases: TGTGCCATCAGTCCCGGGGGCGGCTATGGCTACACCTTC. Translated: CAISPGGGYGYTF.

The J gene is TRBJ1-5, the V gene TRBV27; maybe TRBD1 (6 bases). The germline CDR1 and CDR2 sequences are MNHEY and SMNVEV (reference sequence). The CDR3 covers 14 residues. V was shortened by 3 bases and J by 7 bases, with 13 bases between the two germline ends. CDR3: CASSFRGLGQPQHF. The CDR3 DNA is TGTGCCAGCAGTTTCAGGGGTTTAGGACAGCCCCAGCATTTT.